The clone carrying this T cell receptor (beta chain) occurred a few times. This CDR3 comprises 13 residues. CDR1 is SGHRS and CDR2 is YFSETQ in the germline V gene. J lost 6 bases, V lost 4 bases, and 5 bases had no gene match. The data were taken from a study of blood T cell repertoires in COVID-19. For the study at large: Samples of COVID-19 (acute and convalescent) were obtained from the United States, Italy and Spain. From T cells, B-cell-depleted T cells, or PBMCs came the material, which was cDNA or gDNA.

The table came from immunoSEQ multiplex PCR; TCRdb's copy has only in-frame clones and leaves some out. The sample lists tens of thousands of clones, 65% to 85% occurring once. What was sequenced was peripheral blood. This sequence joins TRBV5-1 and TRBJ2-7, with 9 bases identical to TRBD1. The sequence was collected from a man at least 80 years old with active or convalescent COVID-19. The CDR3 loop is CASSPWTGAEQYF. Here the CDR3 DNA reads TGCGCCAGCAGCCCGTGGACAGGGGCCGAGCAGTACTTC.